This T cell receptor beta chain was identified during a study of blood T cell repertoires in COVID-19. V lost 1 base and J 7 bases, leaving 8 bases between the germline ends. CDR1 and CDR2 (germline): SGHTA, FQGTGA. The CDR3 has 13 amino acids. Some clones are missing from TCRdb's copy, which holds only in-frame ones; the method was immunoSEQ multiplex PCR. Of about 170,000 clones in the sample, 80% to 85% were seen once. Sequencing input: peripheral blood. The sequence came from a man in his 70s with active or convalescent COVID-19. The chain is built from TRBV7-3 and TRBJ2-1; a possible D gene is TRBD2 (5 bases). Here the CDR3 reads CASSLKRTNEQFF. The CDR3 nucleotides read TGTGCCAGCAGCTTAAAACGGACTAATGAGCAGTTCTTC.